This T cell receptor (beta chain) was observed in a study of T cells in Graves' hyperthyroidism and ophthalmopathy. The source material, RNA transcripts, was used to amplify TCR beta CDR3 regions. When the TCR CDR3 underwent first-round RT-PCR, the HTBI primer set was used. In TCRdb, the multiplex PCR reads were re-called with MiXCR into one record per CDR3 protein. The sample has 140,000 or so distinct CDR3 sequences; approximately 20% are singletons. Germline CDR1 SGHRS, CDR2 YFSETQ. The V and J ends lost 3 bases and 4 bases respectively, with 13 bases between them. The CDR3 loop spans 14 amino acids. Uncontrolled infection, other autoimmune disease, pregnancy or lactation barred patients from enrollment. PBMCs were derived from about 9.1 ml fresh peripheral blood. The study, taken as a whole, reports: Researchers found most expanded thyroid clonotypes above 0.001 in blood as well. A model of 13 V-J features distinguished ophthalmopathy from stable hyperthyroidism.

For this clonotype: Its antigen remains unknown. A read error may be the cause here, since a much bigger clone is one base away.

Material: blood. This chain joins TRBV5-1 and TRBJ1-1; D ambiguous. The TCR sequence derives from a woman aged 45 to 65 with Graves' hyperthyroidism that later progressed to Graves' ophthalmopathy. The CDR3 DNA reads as TGCGCCAGCAGCTCGAATTTTATGAGCACTGAAGCTTTCTTT. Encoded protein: CASSSNFMSTEAFF.